This entry concerns a single TCR beta chain. Its target is unknown. Germline loops: CDR1 SGHAT, CDR2 FQNNGV. V gave up 4 bases and J gave up 3 bases, with 13 bases separating them. The CDR3 consists of 14 residues. The sample comes from a study of cytotoxic CD8 clonotypes in ibrutinib-treated CLL. Study summary: Within the patient group, ten to twelve were relapsed/refractory and some 14 treatment-naive, and around 18 were IGHV unmutated. Mean yields were approximately 260,000 productive templates and around 98,000 productive rearrangements per sample.

General study points: Clonality, elevated at ibrutinib response, dropped back toward baseline at progression. Measured clonality at baseline was greater than in age-matched healthy donors and tracked with circulating CD8+ T-cell counts.

Clones were read by immunoSEQ multiplex PCR, and TCRdb kept only the in-frame ones, dropping some. The table has about 130,000 clones, 79% seen once; the top ten hold over 10%. This sequence was found in a human donor with chronic lymphocytic leukemia. Sequenced material: PBMCs, taken after 12 months of ibrutinib treatment. The rearrangement links TRBV11-2 to TRBJ2-7, with D possibly being TRBD2 (6 bases). CDR3 nucleotides: TGTGCCAGCAGCTCGGGACTTCAATTCTACGAGCAGTACTTC. It is translated as CASSSGLQFYEQYF.